The T cell receptor (beta chain) under discussion was sequenced for a study of OX40 agonist ivuxolimab in advanced cancers. Turning to the study itself: About 40% of patients had received prior checkpoint inhibitor therapy. Study-level results: Relative to CD4+ cells, CD8+ T cells on average had more expanded clones.

With regard to this clone: The antigen remains unidentified.

Some clones are missing from TCRdb's copy, which holds only in-frame ones; the method was immunoSEQ multiplex PCR. The sample lists about 37,000 clones, roughly 87% occurring once. V gave up 2 bases and J gave up 9 bases, with 22 bases separating them. The CDR3 runs 16 residues. Germline V gene sequence: CDR1 MGHRA, CDR2 YSYEKL. The receptor was derived from an adult with an advanced solid tumor such as melanoma, head and neck, liver or kidney cancer. The material was CD4+ or CD8+ T cells sorted from blood, obtained in a trial of the OX40 agonist ivuxolimab. This chain uses TRBV4-1 with TRBJ2-5, with D possibly being TRBD2 (6 bases). CDR3 in amino acids: CASSQQHTGSKGSQYF. CDR3 DNA sequence: TGCGCCAGCAGCCAACAACATACCGGGAGCAAAGGGTCCCAGTACTTC.